A selection of T cell receptor beta chains follows, all from one sample in a study of cytomegalovirus exposure and HLA in healthy donors. The data were produced by immunoSEQ multiplex PCR, yet TCRdb's version contains in-frame clones alone and is incomplete. The table lists some 60,000 clones, 75% to 85% of them singletons, with nearly 6% in the top ten. The sequencing input was PBMCs. The receptors shown here come from a male donor in good health and CMV-seronegative. The CDR3 runs from the conserved cysteine through the conserved F or W. Each record gives: clone size, V gene, D gene, J gene, CDR3 protein, CDR3 DNA. The D gene is left open where the match is weak. Some rows have no size entry. The others give once, few or many, or a class for an expanded clone.

clone size: -
V gene: TRBV4-2
D gene: TRBD2
J gene: TRBJ2-5
CDR3 protein: CASSWTSGGVGQETQYF
CDR3 DNA: TGTGCCAGCAGCTGGACTAGCGGGGGGGTGGGCCAAGAGACCCAGTACTTC

clone size: -
V gene: TRBV11-2
D gene: TRBD1
J gene: TRBJ2-7
CDR3 protein: CASSRQGVTYEQYF
CDR3 DNA: TGTGCCAGCAGCCGACAGGGGGTTACCTACGAGCAGTACTTC

clone size: -
V gene: TRBV7-9
D gene: TRBD1
J gene: TRBJ2-2
CDR3 protein: CASSIGQGYRTGELFF
CDR3 DNA: TGTGCCAGCAGTATCGGACAGGGGTATCGCACCGGGGAGCTGTTTTTT

clone size: once
V gene: TRBV7-2
D gene: -
J gene: TRBJ1-1
CDR3 protein: CASSLAGSAEAFF
CDR3 DNA: TGTGCCAGCAGCTTAGCCGGGAGCGCTGAAGCTTTCTTT

clone size: -
V gene: TRBV5-6
D gene: -
J gene: TRBJ2-7
CDR3 protein: CASSLDTREQYF
CDR3 DNA: TGTGCCAGCAGCTTGGATACCCGGGAGCAGTACTTC

clone size: -
V gene: TRBV7-8
D gene: -
J gene: TRBJ1-2
CDR3 protein: CASSLVPGRGDGYTF
CDR3 DNA: TGTGCCAGCAGCTTAGTCCCCGGCAGGGGTGATGGCTACACCTTC

clone size: -
V gene: TRBV10-3
D gene: TRBD1
J gene: TRBJ1-2
CDR3 protein: CAISEFWGQGSPYGYTF
CDR3 DNA: TGTGCCATCAGTGAGTTCTGGGGACAGGGGTCCCCATATGGCTACACCTTC

clone size: -
V gene: TRBV11-2
D gene: -
J gene: TRBJ1-3
CDR3 protein: CASSLDGGFSGNTIYF
CDR3 DNA: TGTGCCAGCAGCTTAGACGGAGGCTTCTCTGGAAACACCATATATTTT

clone size: -
V gene: TRBV30
D gene: -
J gene: TRBJ2-2
CDR3 protein: CAWSILLGGGGQNTGELFF
CDR3 DNA: TGTGCCTGGAGTATCCTTTTGGGTGGCGGGGGACAGAACACCGGGGAGCTGTTTTTT

clone size: -
V gene: TRBV30
D gene: -
J gene: TRBJ1-1
CDR3 protein: CAGRAVNEAFF
CDR3 DNA: TGTGCCGGGAGGGCCGTGAATGAAGCTTTCTTT

clone size: -
V gene: TRBV5-1
D gene: -
J gene: TRBJ2-7
CDR3 protein: CASSLVRGSEQYF
CDR3 DNA: TGCGCCAGCAGCTTGGTTCGGGGTAGCGAGCAGTACTTC

clone size: -
V gene: TRBV7-9
D gene: -
J gene: TRBJ2-7
CDR3 protein: CASSGMGPGPYEQYF
CDR3 DNA: TGTGCCAGCAGCGGTATGGGGCCAGGTCCCTACGAGCAGTACTTC

clone size: once
V gene: TRBV30
D gene: TRBD1
J gene: TRBJ1-2
CDR3 protein: CACHRGTNGYTF
CDR3 DNA: TGTGCCTGTCACAGGGGGACGAATGGCTACACCTTC

clone size: once
V gene: TRBV19
D gene: TRBD2
J gene: TRBJ2-7
CDR3 protein: CASSPLAGVHEQYF
CDR3 DNA: TGTGCCAGTAGTCCCCTAGCGGGGGTCCACGAGCAGTACTTC

clone size: -
V gene: TRBV4-1
D gene: -
J gene: TRBJ1-2
CDR3 protein: CASSQGTGFGYTF
CDR3 DNA: TGCGCCAGCAGCCAAGGAACAGGGTTTGGCTACACCTTC

clone size: -
V gene: TRBV5-1
D gene: TRBD2
J gene: TRBJ2-3
CDR3 protein: CASSPAGGTTDTQYF
CDR3 DNA: TGCGCCAGCAGCCCAGCGGGGGGAACCACAGATACGCAGTATTTT

clone size: -
V gene: TRBV9
D gene: TRBD1
J gene: TRBJ2-2
CDR3 protein: CASSVWQGASGELFF
CDR3 DNA: TGTGCCAGCAGCGTATGGCAGGGGGCGTCCGGGGAGCTGTTTTTT